A single sample is the source of the 5 T cell receptor beta chains below, sequenced in a study of tumor-infiltrating lymphocytes in localized non-small cell lung cancer. Profiling relied on immunoSEQ multiplex PCR, and the TCRdb table lists in-frame clones only, not all of them. In the table there are some 7,800 clones, around three quarters of which are singletons. The sequenced sample consisted of lung tumor tissue. These receptors were taken from a human donor with non-small cell lung cancer.

This clone was observed once. The genes are TRBV5-4 and TRBJ2-2; the D gene is possibly TRBD2 (5 bases). From germline, CDR1 is SGHNT and CDR2 YYREEE (reference sequence). Trimming took 4 bases from V and 5 from J, leaving 18 bases between them. The CDR3 contains 16 residues. The CDR3 bases are TGTGCCAGCAGCAGCTCGGCGGGCCCGCGGACCGGGGAGCTGTTTTTT. Translating it yields CASSSSAGPRTGELFF. The variable domain in full, with the rest retrieved from reference TRBV5-4 and TRBJ2-2, is ETGVTQSPTHLIKTRGQQVTLRCSSQSGHNTVSWYQQALGQGPQFIFQYYREEENGRGNFPPRFSGLQFPNYSSELNVNALELDDSALYLCASSSSAGPRTGELFFGEGSRLTVL.

V gene TRBV19 combines with J gene TRBJ1-1; D remains ambiguous. V dropped 4 bases and J dropped 5 bases, with 14 bases sitting between them. Germline V gene lookup returns CDR1 LNHDA and CDR2 SQIVND (reference sequence). This CDR3 region has 14 residues. The chain's CDR3 is CASSNEGVKTEAFF. For the CDR3, the DNA is TGTGCCAGTAGTAACGAGGGAGTAAAGACTGAAGCTTTCTTT.

The chain is built from TRBV28 and TRBJ1-4; 7 bases agree with TRBD1. CDR3 size: 15 residues. With 5 bases clipped from V and 6 bases from J, the junction kept 9 bases outside the gene matches. Germline V gene sequence: CDR1 MDHEN, CDR2 SYDVKM. CDR3 nucleotide sequence: TGTGCCAGCAGTCCCTGGACAGGCGATCATGAAAAACTGTTTTTT. Translated, it gives CASSPWTGDHEKLFF.

The rearrangement uses TRBV4-1 and TRBJ2-1; D call uncertain. Trimming cost V 3 bases and J 0 bases, with 18 bases left between them. Per the germline V gene, CDR1 is MGHRA and CDR2 is YSYEKL. The CDR3 runs 18 residues. The CDR3 DNA is TGCGCCAGCAGCCAGAGGCCCCAGACTCCCAGCTCCTACAATGAGCAGTTCTTC. It translates to CASSQRPQTPSSYNEQFF.

The chain uses TRBV28 and TRBJ2-7; D ambiguous. The CDR3 loop spans 13 amino acids. V was clipped by 6 bases and J by 3 bases, with 12 bases between them. From germline, CDR1 is MDHEN and CDR2 SYDVKM. This chain's CDR3 is CASSLDPDYEQYF. For the CDR3, the DNA is TGTGCCAGCAGCCTGGACCCAGACTACGAGCAGTACTTC.